This TCR beta chain was found in a study of blood T cell repertoires in COVID-19. Method: immunoSEQ multiplex PCR; TCRdb's copy keeps in-frame clones and lacks some. This sample has some 190,000 clones, with approximately 80% found just once. CDR3 size: 16 residues. Germline CDR1 LNHDA, CDR2 SQIVND (reference sequence). V was cut by 4 bases and J by 6 bases, with 19 bases left in between. This chain links TRBV19 with TRBJ1-5; the D gene is possibly TRBD1 (6 bases). The clonotype originates from a woman aged 40 to 55 with COVID-19, enrolled during active disease. The sample was peripheral blood. DNA for the CDR3: TGTGCCAGTAGTAGAAAAGGGTCGGGGGGCCCTCAGCCCCAGCATTTT. Amino acid sequence: CASSRKGSGGPQPQHF. The full variable domain, rest sourced from reference TRBV19 and TRBJ1-5, is DGGITQSPKYLFRKEGQNVTLSCEQNLNHDAMYWYRQDPGQGLRLIYYSQIVNDFQKGDIAEGYSVSREKKESFPLTVTSAQKNPTAFYLCASSRKGSGGPQPQHFGDGTRLSIL.